This TCR beta chain was recovered during a study of cytomegalovirus exposure and HLA in healthy donors. Overall study results and limits: It was 164 TCR beta chains that were listed as cytomegalovirus-associated.

The CDR3 length is 13 residues. CDR1 is SEHNR and CDR2 is FQNEAQ in the germline V gene (reference sequence). The V gene lost 1 base and the J gene lost 7 bases, with 10 bases spanning the gap. Researchers ran the PCR with 60 Vbeta and 13 Jbeta primers. This table comes from immunoSEQ multiplex PCR, and its TCRdb copy is limited to in-frame clones, with some not included. The data show 100,000 to 150,000 clones, around 83% seen once. Comments on this clone: The antigen remains unidentified.

The TCR originated in a girl aged 2 to 9 in good health and CMV-seronegative. The genes are TRBV7-9 and TRBJ1-1; possible D gene TRBD1, 5 bases. Sequenced: PBMCs. The DNA of the CDR3 is TGTGCCAGCAGCTTAGAGGGGCTTGTTGAAGCTTTCTTT. This translates into CASSLEGLVEAFF.